The 7 T cell receptor beta chains presented below share a single source sample, sequenced in a study of CD8 T cells in ankylosing spondylitis. TCRdb re-called the 5' RACE reads through MiXCR, storing one row per CDR3 protein. The sample records roughly 400,000 distinct CDR3 sequences, under 25% being singletons. The study, taken as a whole, reports: Eight highly homologous variants made up a TCR beta motif, and this motif appeared characteristic of ankylosing spondylitis blood.

Their antigens remain unidentified. The specimen was blood, either unsorted or a sorted T cell fraction (not recorded which). The receptors originated from a male donor with ankylosing spondylitis.

The chain employs TRBV20-1 and TRBJ2-5; D is undetermined. The CDR3 spans 14 residues. V was shortened by 3 bases and J by 2 bases, with 13 bases between the two germline ends. Germline CDR1 is DFQATT and CDR2 is SNEGSKA (reference sequence). CDR3 sequence (DNA): TGCAGTGCTAGCCGGAGAACAGCACAAGAGACCCAGTACTTC. Amino acids: CSASRRTAQETQYF.

This chain links TRBV11-1 with TRBJ1-5; D ambiguous. Trimming removed 3 bases from V and 4 bases from J, with 7 bases in between. Germline V gene data show CDR1 as SGHAT and CDR2 as FQDESV (reference sequence). The CDR3 spans 13 residues. CDR3 coding DNA: TGTGCCAGCAGCTTGGAAGAGAATCAGCCCCAGCATTTT. Amino acids: CASSLEENQPQHF.

This clonotype was seen a handful of times. The chain employs TRBV6-1 and TRBJ2-3; D remains unclear. The germline V and J ends were trimmed by 6 bases and 7 bases, with 20 bases remaining between them. The CDR3 consists of 15 residues. Germline assignment: CDR1 MNHNS and CDR2 SASEGT. The CDR3 bases are TGTGCCAGCAGGGTTGGGGTAGCCACTCCGAATACGCAGTATTTT. Protein sequence: CASRVGVATPNTQYF.

The chain uses TRBV2 and TRBJ2-1; TRBD2 might be the D (6 bases). V lost 4 bases to trimming and J lost 0 bases, with 13 bases between them. This CDR3 has 16 amino acids. The V gene's germline CDR1 is SNHLY and CDR2 FYNNEI. CDR3 coding DNA: TGTGCCAGCAGTGGTCGAGGAGGGCCCTCCTACAATGAGCAGTTCTTC. Encoded protein: CASSGRGGPSYNEQFF. The variable domain in full, completed from reference TRBV2 and TRBJ2-1, reads EPEVTQTPSHQVTQMGQEVILRCVPISNHLYFYWYRQILGQKVEFLVSFYNNEISEKSEIFDDQFSVERPDGSNFTLKIRSTKLEDSAMYFCASSGRGGPSYNEQFFGPGTRLTVL.

The chain has TRBV3-1 and TRBJ2-5, with D unresolved. The V end was cut by 4 bases, the J end by 5 bases, with 20 bases between. The germline gives CDR1 LGHDT, CDR2 YNNKEL (reference sequence). The CDR3 sequence is 16 residues long. The CDR3 DNA is TGTGCCAGCAGCCCACGATTTGGGCGAGTGTGGGAGACCCAGTACTTC. Residues: CASSPRFGRVWETQYF.

The chain couples TRBV4-2 to TRBJ2-1, with 11 bases fitting TRBD2. The CDR3 sequence is 18 residues long. Losses at the gene ends were 0 bases for V and 4 bases for J; bases not matched to a gene: 8. CDR1 is LGHNA, CDR2 YNFKEQ, per germline. This CDR3 is CASSQDLPGLAVYNEQFF. CDR3 DNA sequence: TGTGCCAGCAGCCAAGATTTGCCGGGACTAGCGGTATACAATGAGCAGTTCTTC.

This clonotype was observed at least ten times. The V gene is TRBV10-3, the J gene TRBJ2-1; 11 nucleotides agree with TRBD2. V gave up 3 bases and J gave up 9 bases; unmatched junction bases: 4. The CDR3 is 14 residues long. CDR1 ENHRY and CDR2 SYGVKD come from the germline V gene. In DNA form, the CDR3 reads TGTGCCATCAGTGACGGGCTAGCGGGGGGTGAGCAGTTCTTC. This codes for CAISDGLAGGEQFF.